Shown below are 31 T cell receptor beta chains from a single sample sequenced in a study of identical twins. From the 5' RACE reads, TCRdb called clonotypes with MiXCR, one entry per CDR3 protein. The repertoire holds some 570,000 distinct CDR3 sequences, approximately 20% seen once, with around 0.5% in the top ten. The same data also went into a second study, on yellow fever vaccine responses in identical twins.

The sequenced sample was CD4+ T cells sorted from blood. Receptors were obtained from a woman between 18 and 29 years old in good health.

This chain uses TRBV19 with TRBJ2-6; unclear D gene. Germline CDR1 and CDR2: LNHDA and SQIVND (reference sequence). The CDR3 runs to 16 residues. V was shortened by 4 bases and J by 0 bases, with 10 bases between the two germline ends. Here the CDR3 reads CASSTRPTSGANVLTF. CDR3 in DNA: TGTGCCAGTAGTACCCGACCCACCTCTGGGGCCAACGTCCTGACTTTC. The full variable domain, in which reference TRBV19 and TRBJ2-6 provide the parts outside the CDR3, is DGGITQSPKYLFRKEGQNVTLSCEQNLNHDAMYWYRQDPGQGLRLIYYSQIVNDFQKGDIAEGYSVSREKKESFPLTVTSAQKNPTAFYLCASSTRPTSGANVLTFGAGSRLTVL.

This clonotype showed up just a few times. Since a much larger clone is just one base distant, this may be a read error. V and J are TRBV9 and TRBJ2-5, with 7 bases lining up with TRBD2. The CDR3 runs 13 residues. CDR1 and CDR2 (germline): SGDLS, YYNGEE. V dropped 1 base and J dropped 5; count of bases not matched to a gene: 2. The DNA of the CDR3 is TGTGCCAGCAGCGTAAGGGGAGGGGAGACCCAGTACTTC. This encodes CASSVRGGETQYF.

This clonotype was detected a few times. This chain connects TRBV20-1 to TRBJ2-3, with D unresolved. There are 16 residues in the CDR3. Germline V gives CDR1 DFQATT, CDR2 SNEGSKA (reference sequence). Trimming shortened V by 4 bases and J by 0 bases, and 17 bases separated the two germline ends. The CDR3 sequence is CSATILKIASTDTQYF. Written as DNA, the CDR3 is TGCAGTGCTACAATCCTAAAAATTGCTAGCACAGATACGCAGTATTTT.

The chain uses TRBV12-3 or TRBV12-4 and TRBJ2-1; TRBD1 is a possible D gene (6 bases). V was cut by 6 bases and J by 0 bases, with 18 bases left in between. The CDR3 length is 17 residues. This CDR3 is CASRKLTGPSSYNEQFF. CDR3 DNA sequence: TGTGCCAGCAGGAAACTGACAGGACCGAGCTCCTACAATGAGCAGTTCTTC.

This sequence joins TRBV6-6 and TRBJ1-2, with D perhaps TRBD1 (6 bases). With 2 bases removed from V and 3 bases from J, the gap between germline ends came to 7 bases. The CDR3 contains 13 residues. Per the germline V gene, CDR1 is MNHNY and CDR2 is SVGAGI (reference sequence). The CDR3 coding sequence is TGTGCCAGCAGTTACAACAGGGACTATGGCTACACCTTC. Translating it yields CASSYNRDYGYTF.

This chain uses TRBV11-2 with TRBJ2-7, with TRBD2 matching 10 bases. The CDR3 contains 16 residues. Germline values: CDR1 SGHAT, CDR2 FQNNGV. The junction had 9 bases not matched to a gene; V was cut back by 4 bases and J by 3 bases. CDR3 DNA: TGTGCCAGCAGCTCCCAGGGGATAGCGGGAGGCTACGAGCAGTACTTC. It translates to CASSSQGIAGGYEQYF.

The chain couples TRBV28 to TRBJ2-1, with D possibly called TRBD1 or TRBD2 (5 bases each). The germline V and J ends were trimmed by 5 bases and 11 bases, with 31 bases remaining between them. CDR3 size: 18 residues. CDR1 and CDR2 from the germline V gene are MDHEN and SYDVKM. The CDR3 loop reads CASSPSPDYRRGMGQQFF. DNA for the CDR3: TGTGCCAGCAGTCCCTCCCCCGACTATCGGCGAGGTATGGGACAGCAGTTCTTC.

The chain recombines TRBV5-1 with TRBJ2-3; TRBD1 agrees at 9 bases. V shed 6 bases, J shed 4 bases, and the junction held 9 bases outside the gene matches. The CDR3 spans 15 residues. Germline V gene data show CDR1 as SGHRS and CDR2 as YFSETQ. The CDR3 here is CASTQTGGSADTQYF. The CDR3 bases are TGCGCCAGCACCCAGACAGGGGGGTCCGCAGATACGCAGTATTTT.

This clonotype was seen more than once but under ten times. J is TRBJ2-5 and V is TRBV5-1, with 7 positions matching TRBD1. This CDR3 is built from 14 residues. Germline V gives CDR1 SGHRS, CDR2 YFSETQ. V lost 4 bases to trimming and J lost 4 bases; unmatched junction nucleotides: 7. The CDR3: CASSGSTGVETQYF. The DNA of the CDR3 is TGCGCCAGCAGCGGATCAACAGGGGTAGAGACCCAGTACTTC.

This chain joins TRBV2 and TRBJ2-3; D uncertain. Trimming took off 8 bases at V and 2 bases at J, with 11 bases between the two ends. The CDR3 covers 13 residues. Germline-derived CDR1 and CDR2 are SNHLY and FYNNEI. CDR3 sequence reads: CASGRFPTDTQYF. CDR3 in DNA: TGTGCCAGCGGGCGTTTCCCCACAGATACGCAGTATTTT. Filled out from reference TRBV2 and TRBJ2-3, the complete variable domain reads EPEVTQTPSHQVTQMGQEVILRCVPISNHLYFYWYRQILGQKVEFLVSFYNNEISEKSEIFDDQFSVERPDGSNFTLKIRSTKLEDSAMYFCASGRFPTDTQYFGPGTRLTVL.

The sample holds one count of this clonotype. The rearrangement links TRBV2 to TRBJ2-1; D unresolved. V was cut by 8 bases and J by 0 bases, with 11 bases left in between. This CDR3 is 14 amino acids long. The germline CDR1 and CDR2 sequences are SNHLY and FYNNEI. The CDR3 DNA sequence: TGTGCCAGCGGACCCCCCGTCTCCTACAATGAGCAGTTCTTC. Amino acids: CASGPPVSYNEQFF.

This clonotype appeared a few times. V is TRBV7-3 and J is TRBJ2-1, with 10 bases fitting TRBD2. The CDR3 length is 15 residues. V was clipped by 1 base and J by 7 bases; unmatched bases: 4. Germline V CDR1 and CDR2: SGHTA, FQGTGA. CDR3 protein: CASSLSLAGVNEQFF. CDR3 nucleotide sequence: TGTGCCAGCAGCTTAAGCCTAGCGGGAGTTAATGAGCAGTTCTTC.

This clonotype was counted between two and nine times. The J gene is TRBJ2-4, the V gene TRBV4-2, with 8 nucleotides matching TRBD1. Germline CDR1 and CDR2: LGHNA and YNFKEQ. This CDR3 comprises 15 residues. The trim removed 4 bases at V and 6 bases at J, leaving 8 bases unmatched. CDR3 coding DNA: TGTGCCAGCAGCCCCTCGGACAGGGATGGAAACATTCAGTACTTC. Translation: CASSPSDRDGNIQYF.

The rearrangement links TRBV7-9 to TRBJ1-5, with D possibly being TRBD1 (5 bases). The CDR3 extends over 12 amino acids. Germline loops: CDR1 SEHNR, CDR2 FQNEAQ (reference sequence). Trimming removed 1 base from V and 14 bases from J, with 12 bases in between. DNA of the CDR3: TGTGCCAGCAGCTTAGAGCTCGGGGGGGAGCATTTT. Its translation: CASSLELGGEHF. The full variable domain, in which reference TRBV7-9 and TRBJ1-5 provide the parts outside the CDR3, is DTGVSQNPRHKITKRGQNVTFRCDPISEHNRLYWYRQTLGQGPEFLTYFQNEAQLEKSRLLSDRFSAERPKGSFSTLEIQRTEQGDSAMYLCASSLELGGEHFGDGTRLSIL.

This chain links TRBV12-3 or TRBV12-4 with TRBJ2-4, with D possibly matching TRBD1 (7 bases). The CDR3 is made up of 15 amino acids. V was cut by 3 bases and J by 3 bases, with 12 bases left in between. The CDR3 region has the DNA TGTGCCAGCAGTTTCAGGGGGGCGGGCAAAAACATTCAGTACTTC. It specifies CASSFRGAGKNIQYF.

This rearrangement joins TRBV29-1 to TRBJ2-3; 14 bases match TRBD2. The CDR3 extends over 19 amino acids. The germline V gene encodes CDR1 SQVTM and CDR2 ANQGSEA. After removal of 6 bases from V and 3 bases from J, the junction contained 17 bases not matched to a gene. The CDR3 DNA sequence: TGCAGCGTGGCTAGACTAGCGGGGGGGCAAGGTGGGGGTACAGATACGCAGTATTTT. As protein: CSVARLAGGQGGGTDTQYF.

This sequence joins TRBV3-1 and TRBJ2-5, with D possibly matching TRBD2 (5 bases). Per the germline V gene, CDR1 is LGHDT and CDR2 is YNNKEL (reference sequence). CDR3 length: 17 residues. The V end was cut by 0 bases, the J end by 4 bases, with 18 bases between. For the CDR3, the DNA is TGTGCCAGCAGCCAAGAGAGCGGACTTATAAGTCCAGAGACCCAGTACTTC. As protein: CASSQESGLISPETQYF.

J is TRBJ2-1 and V is TRBV3-1; TRBD2 is a possible D gene (5 bases). CDR1 LGHDT and CDR2 YNNKEL come from the germline V gene (reference sequence). CDR3 length equals 15 residues. The V end lost 1 base, the J end lost 6 bases, and 13 bases lay between the germline ends. The CDR3 spells CASSQGLGDGNEQFF. The CDR3, as DNA: TGTGCCAGCAGCCAAGGGTTGGGAGATGGCAATGAGCAGTTCTTC.

This chain uses TRBV3-1 with TRBJ1-3; TRBD1 aligns across 7 bases. Germline lookup yields CDR1 LGHDT and CDR2 YNNKEL (reference sequence). Trimming at V came to 1 base and at J to 0 bases, leaving 0 bases not matched to a gene. The length of the CDR3 is 15 residues. CDR3 bases: TGTGCCAGCAGCCAAGGGGACAGCTCTGGAAACACCATATATTTT. Protein product: CASSQGDSSGNTIYF.

This chain uses TRBV7-9 with TRBJ2-7, with 9 bases lining up with TRBD1. CDR3 length equals 14 residues. Germline V CDR1 and CDR2: SEHNR, FQNEAQ (reference sequence). V lost 5 bases, J lost 4 bases, and 6 bases stayed unmatched. The CDR3, as DNA: TGTGCCAGCAGCGCCAAGGGACAGGGATACGAGCAGTACTTC. This translates into CASSAKGQGYEQYF.

This chain uses TRBV12-3 or TRBV12-4 with TRBJ2-2; 8 positions agree with TRBD1. This CDR3 has 15 residues. Trimming cost V 6 bases and J 7 bases; bases outside gene matches: 10. As DNA, the CDR3 is TGTGCCAGCAGACCCGACAGGGGATCTATCGGGGAGCTGTTTTTT. It is translated as CASRPDRGSIGELFF.

V and J are TRBV12-3 or TRBV12-4 and TRBJ2-5; 8 positions agree with TRBD2. The CDR3 loop spans 14 amino acids. V lost 5 bases, J lost 9 bases, and 11 bases stayed unmatched. The CDR3 sequence is CASSPRGGDRAQYF. In DNA form, the CDR3 reads TGTGCCAGCAGTCCCCGGGGGGGGGATAGGGCCCAGTACTTC.

This chain links TRBV12-3 or TRBV12-4 with TRBJ2-7; D is ambiguous. This CDR3 contains 12 residues. The V end was cut by 2 bases, the J end by 6 bases, with 8 bases between. CDR3 sequence: CASSLRVSEQYF. The CDR3 DNA sequence: TGTGCCAGCAGTTTAAGGGTCAGCGAGCAGTACTTC.

The chain carries TRBV6-5 and TRBJ2-3; 14 bases fit TRBD2. The ends lost 0 bases at V and 1 base at J; junction bases unmatched: 3. The germline gives CDR1 MNHEY, CDR2 SVGAGI. The CDR3 spans 18 residues. The CDR3 sequence: CASSYSRLAGGGTDTQYF. The CDR3 bases are TGTGCCAGCAGTTACTCTCGACTAGCGGGAGGGGGCACAGATACGCAGTATTTT.

The table lists this clonotype with a few counts. The chain joins TRBV5-6 to TRBJ2-2, with TRBD1 matching 7 bases. This CDR3 region has 14 residues. V lost 4 bases to trimming and J lost 11 bases; unmatched junction nucleotides: 11. Germline V CDR1 and CDR2: SGHDT, YYEEEE. This chain's CDR3 is CASSPPGQRVELFF. CDR3 DNA sequence: TGTGCCAGCAGCCCACCGGGACAGAGGGTCGAGCTGTTTTTT.

There are a few counts of this clonotype. The rearrangement links TRBV10-2 to TRBJ1-3; D gene ambiguous. Trimming took off 10 bases at V and 4 bases at J, with 11 bases between the two ends. The germline V gene has CDR1 WSHSY and CDR2 SAAADI. The CDR3 is made up of 12 amino acids. DNA of the CDR3: TGCGCCACCCGGAGGGAAGGAAACACCATATATTTT. It specifies CATRREGNTIYF.

This clonotype occurred a few times. The chain is built from TRBV3-1 and TRBJ2-7, with unresolved D. The CDR3 spans 15 residues. V was pared by 0 bases and J by 0 bases, with 9 bases between. Germline V gene data show CDR1 as LGHDT and CDR2 as YNNKEL (reference sequence). CDR3 residues: CASSQEADRSYEQYV. The DNA for the CDR3 is TGTGCCAGCAGCCAAGAGGCCGACCGCTCCTACGAGCAGTACGTC.

As for this clonotype: The germline gene is not matched at one end of the junction; a read error may be the cause. This CDR3 is CAISLFQRGLFGGTGELFF. DNA of the CDR3: TGTGCCATCAGTTTATTCCAGCGGGGGCTCTTTGGTGGAACCGGGGAGCTGTTTTTT. The chain uses TRBV2 and TRBJ2-2, with 8 bases lining up with TRBD2. Germline CDR1 is SNHLY and CDR2 is FYNNEI. The CDR3 consists of 19 residues.

The chain's CDR3 is CASSQEGRGNTGELFF. In DNA form, the CDR3 reads TGTGCCAGCAGCCAAGAAGGCAGGGGGAACACCGGGGAGCTGTTTTTT. This chain links TRBV4-2 with TRBJ2-2; D perhaps matches TRBD1 (6 bases). V lost 0 bases and J 1 base, leaving 9 bases between the germline ends. Germline CDR1 is LGHNA and CDR2 is YNFKEQ. The CDR3 covers 16 residues.

Only a few counts were recorded for this clonotype. The V gene is TRBV20-1, the J gene TRBJ2-2, with 10 bases lining up with TRBD2. The CDR3 runs 18 residues. The trim removed 1 base at V and 1 base at J, leaving 9 bases unmatched. Looked up from germline, CDR1 is DFQATT and CDR2 is SNEGSKA (reference sequence). For the CDR3, the DNA is TGCAGTGCTAGAGTCCGGATAGCGGGGGGCCAGAACACCGGGGAGCTGTTTTTT. Translated, it gives CSARVRIAGGQNTGELFF.

In this sample, this clonotype turned up a few times. The gene calls are TRBV7-9 and TRBJ1-4; no firm D call. Germline V CDR1 and CDR2: SEHNR, FQNEAQ (reference sequence). This CDR3 is 11 amino acids long. V was pared by 8 bases and J by 5 bases, with 6 bases between. This CDR3 reads CASASNEKLFF. The DNA of the CDR3 is TGTGCCAGCGCATCGAATGAAAAACTGTTTTTT. Variable domain in full (rest from reference TRBV7-9 and TRBJ1-4): DTGVSQNPRHKITKRGQNVTFRCDPISEHNRLYWYRQTLGQGPEFLTYFQNEAQLEKSRLLSDRFSAERPKGSFSTLEIQRTEQGDSAMYLCASASNEKLFFGSGTQLSVL.